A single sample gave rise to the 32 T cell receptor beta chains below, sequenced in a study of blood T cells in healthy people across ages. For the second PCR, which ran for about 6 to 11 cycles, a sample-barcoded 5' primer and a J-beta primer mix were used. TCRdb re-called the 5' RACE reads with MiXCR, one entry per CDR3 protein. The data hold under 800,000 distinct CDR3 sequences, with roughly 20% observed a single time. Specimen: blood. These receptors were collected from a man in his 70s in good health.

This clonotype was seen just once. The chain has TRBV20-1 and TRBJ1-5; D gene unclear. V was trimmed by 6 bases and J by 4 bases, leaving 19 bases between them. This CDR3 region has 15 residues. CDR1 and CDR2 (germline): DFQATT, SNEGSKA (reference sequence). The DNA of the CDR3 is TGCAGTGCCCACCCCCTCGGGAATGTAAATCAGCCCCAGCATTTT. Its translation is CSAHPLGNVNQPQHF.

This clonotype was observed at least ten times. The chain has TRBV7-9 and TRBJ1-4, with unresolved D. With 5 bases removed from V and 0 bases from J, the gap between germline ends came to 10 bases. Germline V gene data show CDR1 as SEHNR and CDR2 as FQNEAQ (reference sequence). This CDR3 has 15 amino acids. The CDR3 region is CASSPPSATNEKLFF. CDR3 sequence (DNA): TGTGCCAGCAGCCCTCCGTCTGCAACTAATGAAAAACTGTTTTTT.

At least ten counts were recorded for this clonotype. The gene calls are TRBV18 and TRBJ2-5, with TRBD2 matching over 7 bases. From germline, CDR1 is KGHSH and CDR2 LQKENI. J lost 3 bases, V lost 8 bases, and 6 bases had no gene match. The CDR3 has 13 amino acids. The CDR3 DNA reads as TGTGCCAGCAGCCCGGGAGGAAAAGAGACCCAGTACTTC. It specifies CASSPGGKETQYF.

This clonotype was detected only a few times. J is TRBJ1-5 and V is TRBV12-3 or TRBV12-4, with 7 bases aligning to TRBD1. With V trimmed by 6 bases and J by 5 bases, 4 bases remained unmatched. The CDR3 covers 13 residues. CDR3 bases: TGTGCCAGCAGCCGGGACAGTTATCAGCCCCAGCATTTT. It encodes CASSRDSYQPQHF.

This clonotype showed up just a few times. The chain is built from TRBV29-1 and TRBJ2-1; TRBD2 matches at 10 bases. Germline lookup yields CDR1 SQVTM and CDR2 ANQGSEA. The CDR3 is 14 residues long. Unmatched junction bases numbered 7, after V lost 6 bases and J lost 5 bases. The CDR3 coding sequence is TGCAGCGTCAGCGGGACTAGCGCCGACAATGAGCAGTTCTTC. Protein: CSVSGTSADNEQFF.

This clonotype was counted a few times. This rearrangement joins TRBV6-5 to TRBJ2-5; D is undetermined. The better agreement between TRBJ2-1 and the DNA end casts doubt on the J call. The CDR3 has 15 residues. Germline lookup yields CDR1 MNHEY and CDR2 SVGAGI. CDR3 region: CASSYSDQLHNEQFF. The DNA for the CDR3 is TGTGCCAGCAGTTACTCCGACCAGCTTCACAATGAGCAGTTCTTC.

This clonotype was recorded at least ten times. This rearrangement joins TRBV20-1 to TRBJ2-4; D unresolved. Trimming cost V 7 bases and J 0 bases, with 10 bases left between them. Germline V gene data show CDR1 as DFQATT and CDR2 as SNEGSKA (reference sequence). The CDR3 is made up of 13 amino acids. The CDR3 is CSVPDTAKNIQYF. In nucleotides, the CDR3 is TGCAGTGTCCCTGACACAGCCAAAAACATTCAGTACTTC.

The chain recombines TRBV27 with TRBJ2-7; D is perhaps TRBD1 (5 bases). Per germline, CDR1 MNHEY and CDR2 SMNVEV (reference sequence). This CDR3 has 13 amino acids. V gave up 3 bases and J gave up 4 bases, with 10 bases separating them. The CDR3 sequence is CASSLKGAYEQYF. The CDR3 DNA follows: TGTGCCAGCAGTTTGAAAGGGGCTTACGAGCAGTACTTC.

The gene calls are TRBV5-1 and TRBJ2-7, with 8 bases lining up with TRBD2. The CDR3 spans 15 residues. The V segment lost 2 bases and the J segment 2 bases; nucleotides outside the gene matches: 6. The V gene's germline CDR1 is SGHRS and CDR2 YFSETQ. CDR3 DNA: TGCGCCAGCAGCTTAGGGATAGCGGGGCCCTACGAGCAGTACTTC. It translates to CASSLGIAGPYEQYF.

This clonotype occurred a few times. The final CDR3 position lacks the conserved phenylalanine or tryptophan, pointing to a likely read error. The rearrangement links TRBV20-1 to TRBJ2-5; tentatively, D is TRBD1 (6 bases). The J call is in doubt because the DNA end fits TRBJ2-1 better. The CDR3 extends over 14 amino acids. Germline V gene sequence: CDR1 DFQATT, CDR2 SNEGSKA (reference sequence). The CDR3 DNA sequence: TGCAGTGCTAGAGATGGGACAACGTACAATGAGCAGTTCCTC. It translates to CSARDGTTYNEQFL.

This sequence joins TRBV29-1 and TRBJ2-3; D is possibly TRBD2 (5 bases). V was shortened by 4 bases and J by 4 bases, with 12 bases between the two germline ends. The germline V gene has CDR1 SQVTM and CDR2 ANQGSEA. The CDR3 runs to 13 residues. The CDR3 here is CSVGLARADTQYF. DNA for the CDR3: TGCAGCGTTGGGCTAGCTCGTGCAGATACGCAGTATTTT.

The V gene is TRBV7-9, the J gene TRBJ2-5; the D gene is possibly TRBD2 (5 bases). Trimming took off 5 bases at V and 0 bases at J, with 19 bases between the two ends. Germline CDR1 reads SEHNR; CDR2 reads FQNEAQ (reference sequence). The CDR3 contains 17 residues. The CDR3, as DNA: TGTGCCAGCAGCCGGGCGGGTCGGATAGCGAACCAAGAGACCCAGTACTTC. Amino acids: CASSRAGRIANQETQYF.

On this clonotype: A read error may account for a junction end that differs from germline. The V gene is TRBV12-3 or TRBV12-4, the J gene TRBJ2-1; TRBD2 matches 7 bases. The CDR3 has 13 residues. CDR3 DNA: TGTGCCAGCAGATTAGCGGGTGCGGCTGAGCAGTTCTTC. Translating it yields CASRLAGAAEQFF.

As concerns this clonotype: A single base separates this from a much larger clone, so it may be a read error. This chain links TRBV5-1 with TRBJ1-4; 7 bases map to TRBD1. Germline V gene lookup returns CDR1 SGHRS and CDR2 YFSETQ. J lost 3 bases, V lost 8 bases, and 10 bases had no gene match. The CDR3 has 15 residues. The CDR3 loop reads CARSPAGTANEKLFF. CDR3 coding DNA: TGCGCCAGGAGCCCGGCCGGGACAGCTAATGAAAAACTGTTTTTT. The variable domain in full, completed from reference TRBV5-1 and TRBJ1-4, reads KAGVTQTPRYLIKTRGQQVTLSCSPISGHRSVSWYQQTPGQGLQFLFEYFSETQRNKGNFPGRFSGRQFSNSRSEMNVSTLELGDSALYLCARSPAGTANEKLFFGSGTQLSVL.

The CDR3 region is CSAPAGGGKETQYF. CDR3 in DNA: TGCAGTGCTCCAGCGGGAGGGGGGAAAGAGACCCAGTACTTC. The chain joins TRBV20-1 to TRBJ2-5; 10 positions agree with TRBD2. CDR1 is DFQATT and CDR2 is SNEGSKA in the germline V gene (reference sequence). The CDR3 spans 14 residues. The V and J ends lost 5 bases and 3 bases, in that order; junction bases with no gene match: 6.

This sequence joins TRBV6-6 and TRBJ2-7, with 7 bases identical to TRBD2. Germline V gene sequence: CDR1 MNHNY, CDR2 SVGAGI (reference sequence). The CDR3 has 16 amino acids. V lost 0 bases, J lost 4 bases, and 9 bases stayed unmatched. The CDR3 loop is CASSYSVTGGDYEQYF. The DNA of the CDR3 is TGTGCCAGCAGTTACTCAGTAACGGGAGGTGATTACGAGCAGTACTTC.

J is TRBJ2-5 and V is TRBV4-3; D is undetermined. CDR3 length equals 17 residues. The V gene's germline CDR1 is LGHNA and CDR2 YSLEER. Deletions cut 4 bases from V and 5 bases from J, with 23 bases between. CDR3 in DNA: TGCGCCAGCAGCCTGGAGCGAACAGTTTGTCTTCTGGAGACCCAGTACTTC. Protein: CASSLERTVCLLETQYF.

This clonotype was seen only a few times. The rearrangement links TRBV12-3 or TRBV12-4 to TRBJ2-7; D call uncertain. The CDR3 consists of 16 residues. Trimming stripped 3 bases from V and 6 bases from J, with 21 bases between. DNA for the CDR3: TGTGCCAGCAGTTTTTTTATTGGGTCAGGATCGTCCGAGCAGTACTTC. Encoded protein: CASSFFIGSGSSEQYF.

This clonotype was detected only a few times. The CDR3 reads CAIRAGIQETQYF. In DNA form, the CDR3 reads TGTGCCATCAGGGCCGGAATACAAGAGACCCAGTACTTC. J is TRBJ2-5 and V is TRBV10-3; D is uncertain. Between the trimmed V and J ends, which lost 6 bases and 2 bases, there was a span of 10 bases. The germline V gene has CDR1 ENHRY and CDR2 SYGVKD. The CDR3 has 13 residues.

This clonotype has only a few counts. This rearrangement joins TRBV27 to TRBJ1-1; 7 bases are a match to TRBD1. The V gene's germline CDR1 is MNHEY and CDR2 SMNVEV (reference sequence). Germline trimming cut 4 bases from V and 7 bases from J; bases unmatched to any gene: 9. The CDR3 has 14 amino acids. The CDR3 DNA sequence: TGTGCCAGCAGTTATAAGGGGGCGCTTGATGAAGCTTTCTTT. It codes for CASSYKGALDEAFF.

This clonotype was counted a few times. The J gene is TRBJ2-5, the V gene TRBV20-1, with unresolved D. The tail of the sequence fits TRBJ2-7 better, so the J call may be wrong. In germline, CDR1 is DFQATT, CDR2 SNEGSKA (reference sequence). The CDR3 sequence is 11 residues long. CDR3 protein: CSARSTYEQYF. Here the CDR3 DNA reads TGCAGTGCTAGGTCAACCTACGAGCAGTACTTC.

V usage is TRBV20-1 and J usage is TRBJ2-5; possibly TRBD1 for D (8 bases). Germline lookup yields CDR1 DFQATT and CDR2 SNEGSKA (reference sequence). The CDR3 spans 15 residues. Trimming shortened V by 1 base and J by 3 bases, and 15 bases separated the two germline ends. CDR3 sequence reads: CSARAGTGLEETQYF. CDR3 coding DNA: TGCAGTGCTAGAGCCGGGACAGGACTAGAAGAGACCCAGTACTTC.

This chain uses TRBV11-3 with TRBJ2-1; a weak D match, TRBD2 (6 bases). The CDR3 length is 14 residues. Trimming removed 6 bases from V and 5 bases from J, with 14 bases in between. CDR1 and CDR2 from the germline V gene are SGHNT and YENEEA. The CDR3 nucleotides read TGTGCCAGCAGTCCAGGAGGGAGCAACAATGAGCAGTTCTTC. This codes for CASSPGGSNNEQFF.

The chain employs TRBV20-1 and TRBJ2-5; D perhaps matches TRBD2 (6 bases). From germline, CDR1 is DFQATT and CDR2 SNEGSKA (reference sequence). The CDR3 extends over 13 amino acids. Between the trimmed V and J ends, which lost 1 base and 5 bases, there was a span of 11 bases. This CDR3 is CSARVTSTETQYF. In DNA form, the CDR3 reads TGCAGTGCTAGAGTGACTAGTACTGAGACCCAGTACTTC.

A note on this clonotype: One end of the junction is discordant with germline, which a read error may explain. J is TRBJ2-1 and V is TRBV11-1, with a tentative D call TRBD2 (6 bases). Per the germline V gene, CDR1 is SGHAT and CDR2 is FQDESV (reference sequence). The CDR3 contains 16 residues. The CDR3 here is CASSLLAASSYNEQFF. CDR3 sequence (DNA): TGTGCCAGCAGCCTACTAGCTGCGAGCTCCTACAACGAGCAGTTCTTC.

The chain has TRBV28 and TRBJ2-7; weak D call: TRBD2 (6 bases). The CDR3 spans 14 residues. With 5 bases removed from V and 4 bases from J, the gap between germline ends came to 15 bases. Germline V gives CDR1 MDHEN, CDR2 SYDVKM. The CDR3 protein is CASSKTSKGYEQYF. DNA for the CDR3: TGTGCCAGCAGTAAGACTAGTAAAGGGTACGAGCAGTACTTC. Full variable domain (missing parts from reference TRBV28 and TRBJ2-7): DVKVTQSSRYLVKRTGEKVFLECVQDMDHENMFWYRQDPGLGLRLIYFSYDVKMKEKGDIPEGYSVSREKKERFSLILESASTNQTSMYLCASSKTSKGYEQYFGPGTRLTVT.

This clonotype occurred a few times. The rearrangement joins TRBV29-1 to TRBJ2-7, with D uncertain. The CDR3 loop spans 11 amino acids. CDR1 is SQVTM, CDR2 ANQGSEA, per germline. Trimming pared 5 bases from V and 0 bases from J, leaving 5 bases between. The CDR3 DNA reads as TGCAGCGTTCGGAACTCCTACGAGCAGTACTTC. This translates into CSVRNSYEQYF.

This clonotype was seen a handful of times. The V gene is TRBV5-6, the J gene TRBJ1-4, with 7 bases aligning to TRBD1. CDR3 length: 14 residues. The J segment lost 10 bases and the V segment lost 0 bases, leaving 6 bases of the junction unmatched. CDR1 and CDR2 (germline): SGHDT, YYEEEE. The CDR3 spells CASSLGQGRRKLFF. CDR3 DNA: TGTGCCAGCAGCTTGGGACAGGGCCGGAGAAAACTGTTTTTT.

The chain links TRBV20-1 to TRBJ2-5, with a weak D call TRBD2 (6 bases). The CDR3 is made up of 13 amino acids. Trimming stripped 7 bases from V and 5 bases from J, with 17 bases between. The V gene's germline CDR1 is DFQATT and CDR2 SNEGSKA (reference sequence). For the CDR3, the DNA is TGCAGTGTTGGGGGGAGTAGGTTGGAGACCCAGTACTTC. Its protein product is CSVGGSRLETQYF.

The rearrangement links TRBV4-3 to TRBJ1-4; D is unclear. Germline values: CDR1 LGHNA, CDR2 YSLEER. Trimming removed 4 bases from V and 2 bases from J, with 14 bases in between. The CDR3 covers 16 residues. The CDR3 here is CASSRSRGRTNEKLFF. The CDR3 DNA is TGCGCCAGCAGCCGGAGCCGCGGGAGGACTAATGAAAAACTGTTTTTT.

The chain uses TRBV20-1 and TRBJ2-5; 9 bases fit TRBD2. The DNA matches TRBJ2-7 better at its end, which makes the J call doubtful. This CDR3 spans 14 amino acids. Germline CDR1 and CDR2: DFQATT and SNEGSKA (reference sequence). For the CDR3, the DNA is TGCAGTGCTAGAGATGGTAGCGGGAGAGGCGAGCAGTACTTC. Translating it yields CSARDGSGRGEQYF.

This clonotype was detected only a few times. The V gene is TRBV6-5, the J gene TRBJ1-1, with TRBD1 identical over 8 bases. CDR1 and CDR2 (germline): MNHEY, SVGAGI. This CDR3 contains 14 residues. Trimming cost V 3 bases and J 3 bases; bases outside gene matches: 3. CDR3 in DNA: TGTGCCAGCAGTTATCAGGGGGCCGACACTGAAGCTTTCTTT. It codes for CASSYQGADTEAFF.